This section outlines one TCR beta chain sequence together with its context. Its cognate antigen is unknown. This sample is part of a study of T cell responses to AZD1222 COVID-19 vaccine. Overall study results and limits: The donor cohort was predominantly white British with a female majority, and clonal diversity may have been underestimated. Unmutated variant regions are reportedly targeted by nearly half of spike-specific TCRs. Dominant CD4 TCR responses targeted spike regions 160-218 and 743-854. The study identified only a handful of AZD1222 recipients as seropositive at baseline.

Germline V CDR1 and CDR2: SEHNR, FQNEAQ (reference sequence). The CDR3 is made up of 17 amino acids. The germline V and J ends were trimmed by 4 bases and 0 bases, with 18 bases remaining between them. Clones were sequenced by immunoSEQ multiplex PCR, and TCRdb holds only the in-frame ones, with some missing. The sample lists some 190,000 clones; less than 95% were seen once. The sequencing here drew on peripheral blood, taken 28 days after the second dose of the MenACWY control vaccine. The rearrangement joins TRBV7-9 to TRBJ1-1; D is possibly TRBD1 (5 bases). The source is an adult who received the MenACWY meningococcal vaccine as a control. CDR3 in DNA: TGTGCCAGCAGCTCCACCGGGGGGGGTATTATGAACACTGAAGCTTTCTTT. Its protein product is CASSSTGGGIMNTEAFF.